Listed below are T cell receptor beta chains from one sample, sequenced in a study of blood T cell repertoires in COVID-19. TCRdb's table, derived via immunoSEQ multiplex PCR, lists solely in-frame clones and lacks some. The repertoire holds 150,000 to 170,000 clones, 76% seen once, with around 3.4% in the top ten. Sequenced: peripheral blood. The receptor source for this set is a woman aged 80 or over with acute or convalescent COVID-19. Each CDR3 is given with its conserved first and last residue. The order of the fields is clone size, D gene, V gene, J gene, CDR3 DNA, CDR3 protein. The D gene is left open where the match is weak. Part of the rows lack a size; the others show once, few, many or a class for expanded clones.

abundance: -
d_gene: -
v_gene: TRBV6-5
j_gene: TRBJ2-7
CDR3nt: TGTGCCAGCAGTCGGAGCTCCTACGAGCAGTACTTC
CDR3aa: CASSRSSYEQYF

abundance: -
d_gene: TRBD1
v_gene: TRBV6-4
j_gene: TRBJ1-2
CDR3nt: TGTGCCAGCAGTGAGACCGGGACAGGGGGACCGAATAACTATGGCTACACCTTC
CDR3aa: CASSETGTGGPNNYGYTF

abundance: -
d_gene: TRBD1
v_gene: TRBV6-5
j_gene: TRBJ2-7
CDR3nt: TGTGCCAGTCGGGACAGGGCGGTCTACGAGCAGTACTTC
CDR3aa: CASRDRAVYEQYF

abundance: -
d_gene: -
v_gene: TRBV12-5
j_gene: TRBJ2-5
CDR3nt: TGTGCTAGTGGTACACAGGGCTTAGAGACCCAGTACTTC
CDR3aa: CASGTQGLETQYF

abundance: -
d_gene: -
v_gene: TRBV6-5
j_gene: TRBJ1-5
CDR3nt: TGTGCCAGCAGTATCGTCTCAGAGGGTCAGCCCCAGCATTTT
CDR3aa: CASSIVSEGQPQHF

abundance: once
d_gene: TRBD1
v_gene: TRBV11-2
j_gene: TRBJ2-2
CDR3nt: TGTGCCAGCAGCCGACAGGGGGCGAATAGGGCCGGGGAGCTGTTTTTT
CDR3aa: CASSRQGANRAGELFF

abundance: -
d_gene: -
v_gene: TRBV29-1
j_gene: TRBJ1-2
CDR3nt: TGCAGCGTCCTTACAGGAGTCAACTATGGCTACACCTTC
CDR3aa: CSVLTGVNYGYTF

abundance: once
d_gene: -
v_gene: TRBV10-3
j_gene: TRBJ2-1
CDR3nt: TGTGCCATCAGTGACGCGGGAACCTACAATGAGCAGTTCTTC
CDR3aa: CAISDAGTYNEQFF

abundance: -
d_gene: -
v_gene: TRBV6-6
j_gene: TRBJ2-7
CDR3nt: TGTGCCAGCAGCCCTAGAGGCCCCAGCTCCTACGAGCAGTACTTC
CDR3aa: CASSPRGPSSYEQYF

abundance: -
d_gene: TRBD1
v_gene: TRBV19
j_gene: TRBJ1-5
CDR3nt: TGTGCCAGTAGTAAAACGACAGGGCAGCCCCAGCATTTT
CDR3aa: CASSKTTGQPQHF

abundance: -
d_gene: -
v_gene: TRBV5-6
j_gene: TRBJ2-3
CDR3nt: TGTGCCAGCAGCTTGTCGACAGATACGCAGTATTTT
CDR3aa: CASSLSTDTQYF

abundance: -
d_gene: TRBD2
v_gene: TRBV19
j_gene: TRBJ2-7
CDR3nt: TGTGCCAGTAGTAACGGACTAGCGGGAGCCTACGAGCAGTACTTC
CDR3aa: CASSNGLAGAYEQYF

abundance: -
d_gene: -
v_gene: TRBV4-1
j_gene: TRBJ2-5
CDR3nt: TGCGCCAGCAGCCAAGAGACATCCTCGGATCAAGAGACCCAGTACTTC
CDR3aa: CASSQETSSDQETQYF

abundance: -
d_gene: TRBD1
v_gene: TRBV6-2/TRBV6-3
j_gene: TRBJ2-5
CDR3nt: TGTGCCAGCAGTGACAGGGTAGAGACCCAGTACTTC
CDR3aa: CASSDRVETQYF

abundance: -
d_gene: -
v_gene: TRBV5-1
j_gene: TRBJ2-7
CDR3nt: TGCGCCAGCAGCTCACGACAGGCAGGAGAGCAGTACTTC
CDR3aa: CASSSRQAGEQYF

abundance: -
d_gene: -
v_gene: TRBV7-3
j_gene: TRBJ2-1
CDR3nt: TGTGCCAGCAGCCCGGGTCCCTACAATGAGCAGTTCTTC
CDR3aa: CASSPGPYNEQFF

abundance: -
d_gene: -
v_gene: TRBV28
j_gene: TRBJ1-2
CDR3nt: TGTGCCAGCAGTTTTAGAGGGAGTAGCTATGGCTACACCTTC
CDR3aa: CASSFRGSSYGYTF

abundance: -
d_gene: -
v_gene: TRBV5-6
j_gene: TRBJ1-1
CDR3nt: TGTGCCAGCAGCTCAAGGGGGGGGAACACTGAAGCTTTCTTT
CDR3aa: CASSSRGGNTEAFF

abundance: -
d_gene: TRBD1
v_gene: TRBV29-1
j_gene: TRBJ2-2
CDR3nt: TGCAGCGTTTTTCGGACAGGGAATGGCGGGGAGCTGTTTTTT
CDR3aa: CSVFRTGNGGELFF

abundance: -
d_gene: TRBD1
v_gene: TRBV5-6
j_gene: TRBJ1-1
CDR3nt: TGTGCCAGCAGCCGCGACAGGGCGATTGAAGCTTTCTTT
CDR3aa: CASSRDRAIEAFF

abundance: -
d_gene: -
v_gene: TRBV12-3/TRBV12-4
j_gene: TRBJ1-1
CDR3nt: TGTGCCAGCATCTGGAACACTGAAGCTTTCTTT
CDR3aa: CASIWNTEAFF

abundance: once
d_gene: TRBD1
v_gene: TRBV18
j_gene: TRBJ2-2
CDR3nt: TGTGCCAGCTCACCAGGACAGGTCGCGAACACCGGGGAGCTGTTTTTT
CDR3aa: CASSPGQVANTGELFF

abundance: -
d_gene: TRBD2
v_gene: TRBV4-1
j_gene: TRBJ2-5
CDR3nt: TGCGCCAGCAGCCAAGAGCGCCCTGGACTAGCGGGGCAAGAGACCCAGTACTTC
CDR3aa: CASSQERPGLAGQETQYF

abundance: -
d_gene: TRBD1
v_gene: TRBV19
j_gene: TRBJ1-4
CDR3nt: TGTGCCAGTAGTATACAAGGGGGCGCCGGGAATGAAAAACTGTTTTTT
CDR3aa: CASSIQGGAGNEKLFF

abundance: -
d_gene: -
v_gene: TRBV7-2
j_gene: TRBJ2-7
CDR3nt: TGTGCCAGCAGCTTAGGAAGGGTGCGGGGGCGCGAGCAGTACTTC
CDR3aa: CASSLGRVRGREQYF

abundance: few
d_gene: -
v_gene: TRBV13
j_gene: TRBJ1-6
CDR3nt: TGTGCCAGCATACTCGCGGGGGCTGGTTCACCCCTCCACTTT
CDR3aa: CASILAGAGSPLHF

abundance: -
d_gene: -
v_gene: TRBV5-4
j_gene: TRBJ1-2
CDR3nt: TGTGCCAGCAGCTTTGGGGGAGGGTATGGCTACACCTTC
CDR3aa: CASSFGGGYGYTF

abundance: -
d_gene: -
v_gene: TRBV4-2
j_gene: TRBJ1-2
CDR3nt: TGTGCCAGCAGCCAAGATCAATGGGGCACTGGCTACACCTTC
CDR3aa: CASSQDQWGTGYTF

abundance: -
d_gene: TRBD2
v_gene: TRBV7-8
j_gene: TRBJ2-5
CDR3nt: TGTGCCAGCAGTTACAGAGCGGGGGGGCCTTTTGAAGAGACCCAGTACTTC
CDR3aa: CASSYRAGGPFEETQYF

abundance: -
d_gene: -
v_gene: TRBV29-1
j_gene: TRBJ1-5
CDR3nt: TGCAGCGTGGGCTGGGAGAGAACTCGGCCCCAGCATTTT
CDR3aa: CSVGWERTRPQHF

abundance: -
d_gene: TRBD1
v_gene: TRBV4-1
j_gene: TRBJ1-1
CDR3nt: TGCGCCAGCAGCCAAGATTTGGACAGGGAAGCTTTCTTT
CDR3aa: CASSQDLDREAFF

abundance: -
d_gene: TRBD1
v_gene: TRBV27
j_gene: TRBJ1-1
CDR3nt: TGTGCCAGCAGTTTTAAGGGGGCTTGGACTGAAGCTTTCTTT
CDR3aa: CASSFKGAWTEAFF

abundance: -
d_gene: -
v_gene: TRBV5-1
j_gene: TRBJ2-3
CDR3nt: TGCGCCAGCAGCGTAGGGAGTTACACAGATACGCAGTATTTT
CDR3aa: CASSVGSYTDTQYF

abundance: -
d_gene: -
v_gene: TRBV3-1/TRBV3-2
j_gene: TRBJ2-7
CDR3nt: TGTGCCAGCAGCCGGAGCGGACGAACCTACGAGCAGTACTTC
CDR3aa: CASSRSGRTYEQYF

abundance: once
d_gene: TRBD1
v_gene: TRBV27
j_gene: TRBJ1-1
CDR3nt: TGTGCCAGCAGGGACTCCAACATGGGACAGCAGAACACTGAAGCTTTCTTT
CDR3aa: CASRDSNMGQQNTEAFF

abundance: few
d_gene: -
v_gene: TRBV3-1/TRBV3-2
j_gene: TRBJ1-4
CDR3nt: TGTGCCAGCAGCCCGGGGAGGGAAAAACTGTTTTTT
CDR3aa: CASSPGREKLFF

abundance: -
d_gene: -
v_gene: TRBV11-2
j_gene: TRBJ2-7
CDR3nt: TGTGCCAGCAGCTTAGCGGGGTTAGACAACTACGAGCAGTACTTC
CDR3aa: CASSLAGLDNYEQYF

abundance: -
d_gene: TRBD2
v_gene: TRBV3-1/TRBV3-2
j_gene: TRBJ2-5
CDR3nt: TGTGCCAGCAGGGATACTAGCGGGGGGCCGGGGGAGACCCAGTACTTC
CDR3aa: CASRDTSGGPGETQYF

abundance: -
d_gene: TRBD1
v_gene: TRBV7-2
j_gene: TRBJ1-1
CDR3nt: TGTGCCAGCAGCACCCGACAGGGTAACACTGAAGCTTTCTTT
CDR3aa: CASSTRQGNTEAFF

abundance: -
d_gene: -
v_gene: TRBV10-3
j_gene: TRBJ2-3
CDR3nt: TGTGCCATCAGTGGGATCTCCATGGGGCCAGATACGCAGTATTTT
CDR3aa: CAISGISMGPDTQYF

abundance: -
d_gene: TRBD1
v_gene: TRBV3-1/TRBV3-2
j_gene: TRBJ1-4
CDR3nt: TGTGCCAGCAGCCCGCCGGGACAGGGAGGTGAAAAACTGTTTTTT
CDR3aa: CASSPPGQGGEKLFF

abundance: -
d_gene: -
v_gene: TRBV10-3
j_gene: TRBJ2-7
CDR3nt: TGTGCCATCAGTGAGTCAAGGGGCAGGGACTACGAGCAGTACTTC
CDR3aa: CAISESRGRDYEQYF

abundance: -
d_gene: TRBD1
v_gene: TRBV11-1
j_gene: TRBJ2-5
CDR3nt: TGTGCCAGCAGCCCTACAGGGGGCGAAGAGACCCAGTACTTC
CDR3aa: CASSPTGGEETQYF

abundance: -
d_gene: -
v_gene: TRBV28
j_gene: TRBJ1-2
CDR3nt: TGTGCCAGCAGTCTGGGACTGGGCCCTGGCTACACCTTC
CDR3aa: CASSLGLGPGYTF

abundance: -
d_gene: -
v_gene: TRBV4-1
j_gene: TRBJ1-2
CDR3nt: TGCGCCAGCAGCCAATCTACAGAAGGAAACTATGGCTACACCTTC
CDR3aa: CASSQSTEGNYGYTF

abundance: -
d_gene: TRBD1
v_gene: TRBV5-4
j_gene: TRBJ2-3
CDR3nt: TGTGCCAGCAGCCCCGCCCGGGACAGGGGCACAGATACGCAGTATTTT
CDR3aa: CASSPARDRGTDTQYF

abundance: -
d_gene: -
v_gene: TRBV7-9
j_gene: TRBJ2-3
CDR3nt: TGTGCCAGCAGCTTAGCGCGGGGGCAGGGGATGGGCAATACGCAGTATTTT
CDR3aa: CASSLARGQGMGNTQYF

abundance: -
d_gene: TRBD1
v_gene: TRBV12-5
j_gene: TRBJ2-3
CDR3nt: TGTGCTAGTGGTTCCGGACAGGGATCGTCAGATACGCAGTATTTT
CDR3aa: CASGSGQGSSDTQYF

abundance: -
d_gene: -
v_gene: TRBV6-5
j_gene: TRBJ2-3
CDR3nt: TGTGCCAGCAGTTACGGCGGAGCTAGCACAGATACGCAGTATTTT
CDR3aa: CASSYGGASTDTQYF

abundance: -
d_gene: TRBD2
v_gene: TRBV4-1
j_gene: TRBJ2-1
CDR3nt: TGCGCCAGCAGCCAAGAAGCGGGAGGCTCCTACAATGAGCAGTTCTTC
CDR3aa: CASSQEAGGSYNEQFF

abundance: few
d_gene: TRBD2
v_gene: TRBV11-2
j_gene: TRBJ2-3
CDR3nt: TGTGCCAGCAGCCCCGGGACTAGCGGGAGGATGGGGTTTGCAGATACGCAGTATTTT
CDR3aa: CASSPGTSGRMGFADTQYF

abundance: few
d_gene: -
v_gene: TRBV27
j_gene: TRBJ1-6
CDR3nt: TGTGCCAGCAACTTAGGAGCGGGGGCACCCCTCCACTTT
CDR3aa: CASNLGAGAPLHF

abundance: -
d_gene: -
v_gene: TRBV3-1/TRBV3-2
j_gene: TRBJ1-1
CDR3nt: TGCGCCAGCAGCCAGGCGGCAGCGAACACTGAAGCTTTCTTT
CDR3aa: CASSQAAANTEAFF

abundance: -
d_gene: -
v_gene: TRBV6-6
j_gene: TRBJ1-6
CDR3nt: TGTGCCAGCTCGCTCTCGGGACAAAATAATTCACCCCTCCACTTT
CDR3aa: CASSLSGQNNSPLHF

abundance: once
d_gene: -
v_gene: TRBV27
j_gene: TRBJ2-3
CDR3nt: TGTGCCAGCACCCACCTTAGGGGGACGCAGTATTTT
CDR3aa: CASTHLRGTQYF

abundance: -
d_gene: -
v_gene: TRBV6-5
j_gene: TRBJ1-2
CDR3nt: TGTGCCAGCAGTACAATATTATTCTATGGCTACACCTTC
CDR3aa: CASSTILFYGYTF

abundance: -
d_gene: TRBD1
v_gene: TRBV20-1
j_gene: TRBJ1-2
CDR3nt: TGCAGTGCTAGTGATCCCCAGGGGGCTGGGCGCGGCTACACCTTC
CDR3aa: CSASDPQGAGRGYTF

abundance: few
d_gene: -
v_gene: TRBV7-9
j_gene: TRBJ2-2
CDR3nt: TGTGCCAGCAGCTTTAGTAGGACAACAAACACCGGGGAGCTGTTTTTT
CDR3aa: CASSFSRTTNTGELFF